The 30 T cell receptor beta chains presented below share a single source sample, sequenced in a study of patients and donors after allogeneic stem cell transplantation. TCRdb recomputed calls from the RT-PCR reads with MiXCR, one row per CDR3 protein. The data show roughly 230,000 distinct CDR3 sequences, 13% to 15% seen once. The sequencing input was blood, either unsorted or a sorted T cell fraction (not recorded which). The receptors were gathered from a human donor who was either an allogeneic HSCT recipient or a stem cell or donor lymphocyte infusion donor (not recorded which). It is not recorded whose cells these are; they may come from a transplant donor.

This clonotype was seen only a few times. The rearrangement links TRBV27 to TRBJ1-5, with D perhaps matching TRBD1 (5 bases). V lost 5 bases to trimming and J lost 0 bases, with 17 bases between them. The germline V gene encodes CDR1 MNHEY and CDR2 SMNVEV (reference sequence). There are 17 residues in the CDR3. CDR3 region: CASSTQTDLYSNQPQHF. The CDR3, as DNA: TGTGCCAGCAGTACCCAGACAGACCTTTATAGCAATCAGCCCCAGCATTTT.

As to this clonotype: One end of the junction is discordant with germline, which a read error may explain. The chain is built from TRBV7-9 and TRBJ2-2; D gene ambiguous. CDR3 length equals 14 residues. In germline, CDR1 is SEHNR, CDR2 FQNEAQ (reference sequence). Written as DNA, the CDR3 is TGTGCCAGCAGCTTCTTCCCGAACGCCGGGGAGCTGTTTTTT. Residues: CASSFFPNAGELFF.

The V gene is TRBV14, the J gene TRBJ1-6, with 8 nucleotides matching TRBD1. Unmatched junction bases numbered 4, after V lost 4 bases and J lost 5 bases. CDR1 is SGHDN and CDR2 is FVKESK in the germline V gene. This CDR3 spans 15 amino acids. CDR3 DNA sequence: TGTGCCAGCAGCCTCCGGACAGGGCATAATTCACCCCTCCACTTT. Its protein is CASSLRTGHNSPLHF.

V usage is TRBV18 and J usage is TRBJ2-7; 7 nucleotides match TRBD1. Germline CDR1 reads KGHSH; CDR2 reads LQKENI. The junction had 14 bases not matched to a gene; V was cut back by 6 bases and J by 12 bases. The CDR3 runs 13 residues. CDR3 nucleotide sequence: TGTGCCAGCTCCCCCTCCCGACAGGGTAGGGGGTACTTC. This codes for CASSPSRQGRGYF.

The table lists this clonotype with many counts. V is TRBV5-5 and J is TRBJ1-4; D possibly corresponds to TRBD1 (6 bases). Trimming cost V 0 bases and J 5 bases, with 11 bases left between them. The CDR3 is 15 amino acids. Germline-derived CDR1 and CDR2 are SGHKS and YYEKEE (reference sequence). CDR3 in DNA: TGTGCCAGCAGCTTGGCGGGAGACAGGAATGAAAAACTGTTTTTT. Amino acid sequence: CASSLAGDRNEKLFF.

This clonotype was found many times. The chain joins TRBV12-3 or TRBV12-4 to TRBJ2-2; D is perhaps TRBD1 (6 bases). Trimming took 8 bases from V and 5 from J, leaving 24 bases between them. This CDR3 has 17 residues. CDR3 region: CASEGGTWDPRTGELFF. DNA for the CDR3: TGTGCCAGCGAAGGGGGAACGTGGGATCCGAGAACCGGGGAGCTGTTTTTT.

The chain has TRBV4-2 and TRBJ1-1, with D hard to call. This CDR3 region has 14 residues. V was pared by 1 base and J by 4 bases, with 10 bases between. The germline V gene encodes CDR1 LGHNA and CDR2 YNFKEQ. This CDR3 is CASSQVDWGTEAFF. The CDR3 region has the DNA TGTGCCAGCAGCCAAGTAGATTGGGGCACTGAAGCTTTCTTT.

This clonotype was seen a few times. In nucleotides, the CDR3 is TGCAGTGCTAGGGCCCCGGCTATAAGAAACAATGAGCAGTTCTTC. Protein: CSARAPAIRNNEQFF. This chain uses TRBV20-1 with TRBJ2-1; D unresolved. Per germline, CDR1 DFQATT and CDR2 SNEGSKA (reference sequence). This CDR3 region has 15 residues. V gave up 3 bases and J gave up 5 bases, with 17 bases separating them.

This clonotype showed up many times. Here the CDR3 DNA reads TGTGCCATCAGTGAGCCTTTATCAAGGACAGGGATGGCCAAAGCTTTCTTT. As protein: CAISEPLSRTGMAKAFF. The chain employs TRBV10-3 and TRBJ1-1, with TRBD1 identical over 8 bases. The ends lost 2 bases at V and 9 bases at J; junction bases unmatched: 17. Germline values: CDR1 ENHRY, CDR2 SYGVKD. CDR3 length: 17 amino acids.

This clonotype is deemed medium-sized. The V gene is TRBV4-2, the J gene TRBJ2-1; 12 nucleotides match TRBD2. Germline V gene lookup returns CDR1 LGHNA and CDR2 YNFKEQ. The CDR3 contains 16 residues. Unmatched junction bases numbered 7, after V lost 0 bases and J lost 10 bases. The CDR3: CASSQEAGLAGTEQFF. The CDR3 DNA sequence: TGTGCCAGCAGCCAAGAAGCAGGACTAGCGGGGACCGAGCAGTTCTTC.

The chain links TRBV6-5 to TRBJ2-2, with D maybe TRBD1 (6 bases). There are 17 residues in the CDR3. Germline V gene data show CDR1 as MNHEY and CDR2 as SVGAGI. V was shortened by 2 bases and J by 5 bases, with 18 bases between the two germline ends. DNA of the CDR3: TGTGCCAGCAGTTACCCCGGGGTACAGGGCGGGACCGGGGAGCTGTTTTTT. Protein: CASSYPGVQGGTGELFF.

The genes are TRBV7-7 and TRBJ1-1, with D tentatively TRBD1 (5 bases). Germline V gene lookup returns CDR1 SSHAT and CDR2 FNYEAQ (reference sequence). The CDR3 length is 13 residues. V lost 5 bases and J lost 7, with 14 bases in between. This chain's CDR3 is CASSPILGGEAFF. In DNA form, the CDR3 reads TGTGCCAGCAGCCCTATCCTGGGGGGTGAAGCTTTCTTT.

This clonotype has just a few counts. The chain joins TRBV7-9 to TRBJ2-5; D unresolved. This CDR3 is built from 15 residues. Germline loops: CDR1 SEHNR, CDR2 FQNEAQ (reference sequence). V shed 0 bases and J shed 1 base, with 9 bases lying between them. For the CDR3, the DNA is TGTGCCAGCAGCTTAGCGCTTGGGTCCCAAGAGACCCAGTACTTC. Translated: CASSLALGSQETQYF. The entire variable domain, with the rest obtained from reference TRBV7-9 and TRBJ2-5, is as follows: DTGVSQNPRHKITKRGQNVTFRCDPISEHNRLYWYRQTLGQGPEFLTYFQNEAQLEKSRLLSDRFSAERPKGSFSTLEIQRTEQGDSAMYLCASSLALGSQETQYFGPGTRLLVL.

The genes are TRBV11-2 and TRBJ1-5; D might be TRBD1 (5 bases). V lost 1 base and J lost 8, with 12 bases in between. Per germline, CDR1 SGHAT and CDR2 FQNNGV. This CDR3 contains 14 residues. The CDR3 DNA reads as TGTGCCAGCAGCTTAGTGAGCGGAGGGGAGCCCCAGCATTTT. This codes for CASSLVSGGEPQHF.

In the case of this clonotype: This could be a read error, since a much larger clone is one nucleotide away. The chain joins TRBV5-1 to TRBJ1-1; D unclear. CDR3 length equals 14 residues. V dropped 4 bases and J dropped 1 base, with 11 bases sitting between them. Germline CDR1 reads SGHRS; CDR2 reads YFSETQ. This chain's CDR3 is CASSPKTANTEAFF. Written as DNA, the CDR3 is TGCGCCAGCAGCCCCAAAACAGCGAACACTGAAGCTTTCTTT.

This clonotype was recorded many times. This rearrangement joins TRBV29-1 to TRBJ1-3; weak D call: TRBD1 (5 bases). Germline V gene lookup returns CDR1 SQVTM and CDR2 ANQGSEA. V gave up 4 bases and J gave up 4 bases, with 20 bases separating them. The CDR3 sequence is 16 residues long. In DNA, the CDR3 is TGCAGCGTTGCTCTCTCCGGCTTGGCAGGGGGAAACACCATATATTTT. Amino acid sequence: CSVALSGLAGGNTIYF.

The CDR3 DNA reads TGCGCCAGCAGCCAAGACGCCCGGGCCAGCTATGGCTACACCTTC. Amino acids: CASSQDARASYGYTF. J is TRBJ1-2 and V is TRBV4-3, with D unresolved. Per the germline V gene, CDR1 is LGHNA and CDR2 is YSLEER. V lost 0 bases and J 4 bases, leaving 12 bases between the germline ends. CDR3 length equals 15 residues.

The table lists this clonotype with many counts. The chain recombines TRBV2 with TRBJ1-1; TRBD1 agrees at 9 bases. This CDR3 comprises 15 residues. The trim removed 6 bases at V and 0 bases at J, leaving 5 bases unmatched. Germline V gene lookup returns CDR1 SNHLY and CDR2 FYNNEI. CDR3 coding DNA: TGTGCCAGCAGCCCCAGGACAGGGGTGAACACTGAAGCTTTCTTT. This sequence encodes CASSPRTGVNTEAFF. Full variable domain (missing parts from reference TRBV2 and TRBJ1-1): EPEVTQTPSHQVTQMGQEVILRCVPISNHLYFYWYRQILGQKVEFLVSFYNNEISEKSEIFDDQFSVERPDGSNFTLKIRSTKLEDSAMYFCASSPRTGVNTEAFFGQGTRLTVV.

The chain carries TRBV5-6 and TRBJ2-1; 9 bases map to TRBD1. V trimming: 7 bases; J trimming: 4 bases; junction bases outside the gene matches: 6. The CDR3 contains 14 residues. Germline assignment: CDR1 SGHDT and CDR2 YYEEEE. The CDR3 protein is CASEGTGRYNEQFF. In DNA, the CDR3 is TGTGCCAGCGAAGGGACAGGGCGTTACAATGAGCAGTTCTTC. Combining the CDR3 with reference TRBV5-6 and TRBJ2-1 gives the whole variable domain DAGVTQSPTHLIKTRGQQVTLRCSPKSGHDTVSWYQQALGQGPQFIFQYYEEEERQRGNFPDRFSGHQFPNYSSELNVNALLLGDSALYLCASEGTGRYNEQFFGPGTRLTVL.

V is TRBV5-4 and J is TRBJ2-5; 11 bases map to TRBD2. The germline V gene encodes CDR1 SGHNT and CDR2 YYREEE (reference sequence). V trimming: 0 bases; J trimming: 4 bases; junction bases outside the gene matches: 11. This CDR3 is built from 18 residues. In nucleotides, the CDR3 is TGTGCCAGCAGCTTGGTGGCTAGCGGGGGGCTAAATCCAGAGACCCAGTACTTC. Its translation is CASSLVASGGLNPETQYF.

This clonotype was recorded at least ten times. CDR3 DNA: TGCAGTGCCGAGCCCGGGACGGTGAACACTGAAGCTTTCTTT. This gives the protein CSAEPGTVNTEAFF. This chain joins TRBV20-1 and TRBJ1-1; D is perhaps TRBD1 (5 bases). CDR3 length: 14 amino acids. Trimming stripped 6 bases from V and 0 bases from J, with 14 bases between. Germline loops: CDR1 DFQATT, CDR2 SNEGSKA (reference sequence).

This clonotype has more than one count but fewer than ten. The chain couples TRBV23-1 to TRBJ1-1, with 10 positions matching TRBD1. TRBV23-1 is filed as an ORF, its function uncertain. Germline trimming cut 6 bases from V and 5 bases from J; bases unmatched to any gene: 9. The CDR3 runs 15 residues. CDR3 region: CASSRGGTGETEAFF. The CDR3 nucleotides read TGCGCCAGCAGCCGGGGAGGGACAGGGGAGACTGAAGCTTTCTTT.

This clonotype showed up just a few times. This may come from a read error, since a much larger clone is one base off. The chain employs TRBV6-5 and TRBJ2-7; TRBD1 or TRBD2 may be the D gene (7 bases each). With 4 bases removed from V and 11 bases from J, the gap between germline ends came to 24 bases. The CDR3 consists of 15 residues. Germline V gives CDR1 MNHEY, CDR2 SVGAGI. CDR3 sequence reads: CASSSAGDSTAVEYF. The CDR3 DNA reads as TGTGCCAGCAGTTCGGCGGGGGACAGTACGGCGGTGGAGTACTTC.

The table lists this clonotype with a few counts. The chain employs TRBV6-2 or TRBV6-3 and TRBJ2-3; 9 bases are shared with TRBD2. Germline V gives CDR1 MNHEY, CDR2 SVGEGT. The trim removed 10 bases at V and 6 bases at J, leaving 17 bases unmatched. This CDR3 is built from 16 residues. The CDR3 DNA reads TGTGCCACCGTCGACTTAGCGGGGGCAGCATGGGATACGCAGTATTTT. It specifies CATVDLAGAAWDTQYF.

This clonotype came up a few times. The J gene is TRBJ2-5, the V gene TRBV28; 9 bases align to TRBD2. The V segment lost 8 bases and the J segment 2 bases; nucleotides outside the gene matches: 9. This CDR3 is built from 15 residues. Germline CDR1 reads MDHEN; CDR2 reads SYDVKM. CDR3 region: CASGLRRGGQETQYF. DNA for the CDR3: TGTGCCAGCGGGTTAAGGCGGGGGGGTCAAGAGACCCAGTACTTC.

The chain is built from TRBV20-1 and TRBJ1-3; D is uncertain. Trimming took 0 bases from V and 0 from J, leaving 6 bases between them. The CDR3 has 14 amino acids. Germline CDR1 reads DFQATT; CDR2 reads SNEGSKA (reference sequence). CDR3 bases: TGCAGTGCTAGAGAAGAGCGCTCTGGAAACACCATATATTTT. Protein sequence: CSAREERSGNTIYF.

In its sample, this clonotype was seen many times. The chain is built from TRBV9 and TRBJ2-7, with D perhaps given as TRBD1 or TRBD2 (5 bases each). There are 13 residues in the CDR3. The germline gives CDR1 SGDLS, CDR2 YYNGEE. V was pared by 1 base and J by 7 bases, with 12 bases between. For the CDR3, the DNA is TGTGCCAGCAGCGTATCGGGGCTAGGGGAGCAGTACTTC. This translates into CASSVSGLGEQYF.

This rearrangement joins TRBV2 to TRBJ2-2; TRBD2 aligns across 8 bases. V trimming: 0 bases; J trimming: 8 bases; junction bases outside the gene matches: 2. Per the germline V gene, CDR1 is SNHLY and CDR2 is FYNNEI. The CDR3 consists of 14 residues. The CDR3 reads CASSEARLAGELFF. The CDR3 DNA reads TGTGCCAGCAGTGAAGCTCGACTAGCGGGGGAGCTGTTTTTT.

About this clonotype: This may stem from a read error, because a much larger clone lies one nucleotide away. The V gene is TRBV20-1, the J gene TRBJ2-1, with 9 positions matching TRBD2. Germline V CDR1 and CDR2: DFQATT, SNEGSKA (reference sequence). The CDR3 has 16 residues. CDR3: CSARLPLAGPYYEQFF. In DNA, the CDR3 is TGCAGTGCTAGACTTCCCCTAGCGGGGCCCTACTATGAGCAGTTCTTC.

This clonotype was picked up many times. This chain connects TRBV14 to TRBJ1-4; TRBD1 agrees at 9 bases. This CDR3 contains 16 residues. From germline, CDR1 is SGHDN and CDR2 FVKESK. The junction had 7 bases not matched to a gene; V was cut back by 0 bases and J by 8 bases. CDR3 region: CASSQDFNRGREKLFF. The CDR3, as DNA: TGTGCCAGCAGCCAAGATTTTAACAGGGGGCGAGAAAAACTGTTTTTT. Using reference TRBV14 and TRBJ1-4 for the parts outside the CDR3, the full variable domain is EAGVTQFPSHSVIEKGQTVTLRCDPISGHDNLYWYRRVMGKEIKFLLHFVKESKQDESGMPNNRFLAERTGGTYSTLKVQPAELEDSGVYFCASSQDFNRGREKLFFGSGTQLSVL.